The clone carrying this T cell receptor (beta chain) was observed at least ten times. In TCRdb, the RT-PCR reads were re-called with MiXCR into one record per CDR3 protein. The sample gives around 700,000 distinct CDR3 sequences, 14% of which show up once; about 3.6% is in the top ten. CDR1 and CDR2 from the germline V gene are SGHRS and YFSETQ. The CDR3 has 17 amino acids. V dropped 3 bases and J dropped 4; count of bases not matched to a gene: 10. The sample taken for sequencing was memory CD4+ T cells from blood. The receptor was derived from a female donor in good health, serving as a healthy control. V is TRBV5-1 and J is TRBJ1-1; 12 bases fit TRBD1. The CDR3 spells CASSSGQGALQGTEAFF. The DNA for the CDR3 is TGCGCCAGCAGCTCGGGACAGGGGGCTCTCCAGGGCACTGAAGCTTTCTTT.